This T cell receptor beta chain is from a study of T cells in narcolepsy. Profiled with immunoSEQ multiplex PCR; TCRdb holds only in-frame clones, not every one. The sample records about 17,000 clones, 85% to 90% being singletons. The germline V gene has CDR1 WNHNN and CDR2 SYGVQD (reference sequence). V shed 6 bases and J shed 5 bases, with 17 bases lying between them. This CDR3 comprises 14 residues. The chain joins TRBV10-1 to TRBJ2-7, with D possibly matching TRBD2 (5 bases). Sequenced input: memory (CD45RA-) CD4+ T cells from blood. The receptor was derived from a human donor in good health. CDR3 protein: CASSPGWGVDEQYF. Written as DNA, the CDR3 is TGCGCCAGCAGCCCCGGTTGGGGAGTGGACGAGCAGTACTTC.